This entry concerns a single T cell receptor beta chain. This CDR3 is built from 14 residues. Deletions cut 1 base from V and 7 bases from J, with 10 bases between. The germline CDR1 and CDR2 sequences are SGHAT and FQNNGV. The sample is drawn from a study of identical twins. TCRdb processed the 5' RACE reads anew with MiXCR; each CDR3 protein has one entry. The sample has about 250,000 distinct CDR3 sequences, roughly 7.5% seen once. All donors comprised healthy Caucasians. This sample was shared with a second study, whose subject was yellow fever vaccine responses in identical twins. That study adds: Twins' vaccine T cell responses reportedly seemed partly convergent and partly personalized.

Material for sequencing was CD8+ T cells sorted from blood. The rearrangement uses TRBV11-2 and TRBJ2-2, with D unclear. The sequence came from a woman aged 18 to 35 in good health. The DNA for the CDR3 is TGTGCCAGCAGCTTAGGTGCTGGAGTCGGGGAGCTGTTTTTT. Translation: CASSLGAGVGELFF.